The 3 T cell receptor beta chains given below trace back to one sample, sequenced in a study. TCRdb re-derived calls from the RT-PCR reads in MiXCR, one entry per CDR3 protein. This sample has more than 600,000 distinct CDR3 sequences, with about 14% found just once. The sample was memory CD4+ T cells from blood. The receptors were gathered from a female donor in good health, serving as a healthy control.

This clonotype was counted a few times. The rearrangement joins TRBV6-1 to TRBJ2-2, with 14 bases that match TRBD2. This CDR3 is 19 amino acids long. Trimming removed 8 bases from V and 8 bases from J; junction bases left unmatched: 19. CDR1 and CDR2 (germline): MNHNS, SASEGT. CDR3 nucleotide sequence: TGTGCCAGCCTCCTCTCGGGACTAGCGGGAGAGTGGGGTTTAGGGGAGCTGTTTTTT. Its protein product is CASLLSGLAGEWGLGELFF.

This clonotype came up a few times. This chain links TRBV15 with TRBJ1-2; D may be TRBD1 (5 bases). V was cut by 1 base and J by 5 bases, with 14 bases left in between. The length of the CDR3 is 15 residues. Germline V gene data show CDR1 as LNHNV and CDR2 as YYDKDF (reference sequence). The CDR3 nucleotides read TGTGCCACCAGCAGAGCAACAAGGGGTGTTTATGGCTACACCTTC. Its translation: CATSRATRGVYGYTF.

The V gene is TRBV5-1, the J gene TRBJ2-5, with D unresolved. V shed 0 bases and J shed 4 bases, with 7 bases lying between them. The germline CDR1 and CDR2 sequences are SGHRS and YFSETQ. This CDR3 has 13 amino acids. This CDR3 is CASSLAWRETQYF. The CDR3 DNA reads TGCGCCAGCAGCTTGGCCTGGCGAGAGACCCAGTACTTC.